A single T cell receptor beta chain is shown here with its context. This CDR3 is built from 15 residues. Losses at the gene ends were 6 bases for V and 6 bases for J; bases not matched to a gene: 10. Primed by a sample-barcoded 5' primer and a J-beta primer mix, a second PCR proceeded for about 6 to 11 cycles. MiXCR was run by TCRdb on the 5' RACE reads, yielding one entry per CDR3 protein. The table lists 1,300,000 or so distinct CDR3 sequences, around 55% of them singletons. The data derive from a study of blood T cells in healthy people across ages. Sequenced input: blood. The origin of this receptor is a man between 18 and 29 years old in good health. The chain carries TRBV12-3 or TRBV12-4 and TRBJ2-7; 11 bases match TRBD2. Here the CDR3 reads CASSNVAGGPREQYF. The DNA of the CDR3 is TGTGCCAGCAGCAACGTAGCGGGAGGGCCGCGCGAGCAGTACTTC.